Presented here are 12 T cell receptor beta chains from one specimen sequenced in a study of cytomegalovirus exposure and HLA in healthy donors. Researchers ran the PCR with 60 Vbeta and 13 Jbeta primers. Produced via immunoSEQ multiplex PCR; TCRdb's table is partial and in-frame only. This sample's table has around 26,000 clones. Sample: PBMCs. The receptor set was obtained from a male donor in good health and CMV-seropositive.

Worth noting for this clone: The sample contains more than one DNA sequence encoding this CDR3. The chain couples TRBV6-5 to TRBJ1-2; possibly TRBD1 for D (5 bases). Germline-derived CDR1 and CDR2 are MNHEY and SVGAGI. The CDR3 contains 14 residues. Trimming took 5 bases from V and 2 from J, leaving 12 bases between them. The CDR3 sequence: CASSPDSWNYGYTF. In DNA, the CDR3 is TGTGCCAGCAGTCCTGACAGCTGGAACTATGGCTACACCTTC.

CDR3 sequence reads: CASSRPGQEGEKLFF. Here the CDR3 DNA reads TGCGCCAGCAGCCGACCGGGACAGGAGGGGGAAAAACTGTTTTTT. The chain combines TRBV5-1 with TRBJ1-4; TRBD1 matches 8 bases. V lost 4 bases and J lost 8; bases outside the gene matches: 10. CDR3 size: 15 residues. Germline lookup yields CDR1 SGHRS and CDR2 YFSETQ.

This rearrangement joins TRBV7-2 to TRBJ2-1; the match to TRBD1 covers 9 bases. The CDR3 consists of 14 residues. V dropped 3 bases and J dropped 7; count of bases not matched to a gene: 4. CDR1 SGHTA and CDR2 FQGNSA come from the germline V gene. The CDR3 sequence is CASSFRTGENEQFF. CDR3 bases: TGTGCCAGCAGCTTTCGGACAGGGGAGAATGAGCAGTTCTTC.

The genes are TRBV7-3 and TRBJ2-3; TRBD2 aligns across 9 bases. CDR3 length equals 15 residues. The V gene end was trimmed by 6 bases and the J gene end by 0 bases; junction bases not matched to a gene: 4. The germline gives CDR1 SGHTA, CDR2 FQGTGA. The CDR3 region is CASSWTSASTDTQYF. In DNA, the CDR3 is TGTGCCAGCAGTTGGACTAGCGCTAGCACAGATACGCAGTATTTT.

CDR3 amino acids: CAWSTREEAFF. CDR3 nucleotide sequence: TGTGCCTGGAGTACGAGGGAAGAAGCTTTCTTT. The chain couples TRBV30 to TRBJ1-1; D is unclear. CDR1 GTSNPN and CDR2 SVGIG come from the germline V gene (reference sequence). V lost 2 bases, J lost 8 bases, and 9 bases lay in between. The CDR3 extends over 11 amino acids. Combining the CDR3 with reference TRBV30 and TRBJ1-1 gives the whole variable domain SQTIHQWPATLVQPVGSPLSLECTVEGTSNPNLYWYRQAAGRGLQLLFYSVGIGQISSEVPQNLSASRPQDRQFILSSKKLLLSDSGFYLCAWSTREEAFFGQGTRLTVV.

The V call is TRBV7-3, the J call TRBJ2-3; 8 bases map to TRBD1. Germline-derived CDR1 and CDR2 are SGHTA and FQGTGA. J lost 4 bases, V lost 2 bases, and 8 bases had no gene match. CDR3 length: 16 residues. The CDR3 loop reads CASSLFGQGAADTQYF. CDR3 DNA sequence: TGTGCCAGCAGCTTATTTGGCCAGGGGGCAGCAGATACGCAGTATTTT. Full variable domain (rest looked up from reference TRBV7-3 and TRBJ2-3): GAGVSQTPSNKVTEKGKYVELRCDPISGHTALYWYRQSLGQGPEFLIYFQGTGAADDSGLPNDRFFAVRPEGSVSTLKIQRTERGDSAVYLCASSLFGQGAADTQYFGPGTRLTVL.

The chain joins TRBV28 to TRBJ2-3; D may be TRBD1 (5 bases). Germline CDR1 MDHEN, CDR2 SYDVKM. The V and J ends lost 7 bases and 5 bases respectively, with 19 bases between them. The CDR3 contains 15 residues. For the CDR3, the DNA is TGTGCCAGCAATCGCGGACAAAGTTCCGGAGATACGCAGTATTTT. This codes for CASNRGQSSGDTQYF.

This rearrangement joins TRBV10-2 to TRBJ2-1; maybe TRBD2 (5 bases). Between the trimmed V and J ends, which lost 8 bases and 10 bases, there was a span of 12 bases. The CDR3 has 11 amino acids. From germline, CDR1 is WSHSY and CDR2 SAAADI. For the CDR3, the DNA is TGCGCCAGCGGACTCAGTGGGGAGCAGTTCTTC. This translates into CASGLSGEQFF.

The chain links TRBV28 to TRBJ1-2, with 8 bases identical to TRBD1. This CDR3 has 14 residues. V gave up 6 bases and J gave up 3 bases; unmatched junction bases: 6. The germline gives CDR1 MDHEN, CDR2 SYDVKM. The CDR3 loop is CASSPQGDYYGYTF. The CDR3 DNA follows: TGTGCCAGCAGCCCACAGGGGGACTACTATGGCTACACCTTC.

V is TRBV28 and J is TRBJ2-7; TRBD2 is a possible D gene (7 bases). Germline lookup yields CDR1 MDHEN and CDR2 SYDVKM. This CDR3 spans 15 amino acids. Trimming took 5 bases from V and 3 from J, leaving 17 bases between them. CDR3 sequence: CASSGEGTLGYEQYF. CDR3 sequence (DNA): TGTGCCAGCAGTGGGGAGGGGACACTGGGCTACGAGCAGTACTTC.

The V call is TRBV5-4, the J call TRBJ2-3; TRBD2 matches 10 bases. Germline V gives CDR1 SGHNT, CDR2 YYREEE (reference sequence). Germline trimming cut 5 bases from V and 6 bases from J; bases unmatched to any gene: 12. The CDR3 runs 16 residues. Here the CDR3 DNA reads TGTGCCAGCAGTAGGGACCAGCGGGAGGGCCCGGATACGCAGTATTTT. It codes for CASSRDQREGPDTQYF.

The chain recombines TRBV27 with TRBJ1-2; 7 nucleotides line up with TRBD1. Germline V CDR1 and CDR2: MNHEY, SMNVEV (reference sequence). The V gene end was trimmed by 5 bases and the J gene end by 2 bases; junction bases not matched to a gene: 5. This CDR3 comprises 14 residues. The CDR3 region has the DNA TGTGCCAGCAGTCCCCTGGACAGGAACTATGGCTACACCTTC. Protein product: CASSPLDRNYGYTF.